These 22 T cell receptor beta chains share one sample of origin, sequenced in a study of T cells in Graves' hyperthyroidism and ophthalmopathy. TCR beta CDR3 sequences were amplified from RNA transcripts. The HTBI set primed first-round TCR CDR3 RT-PCR. One entry per CDR3 protein results from TCRdb running MiXCR on the multiplex PCR reads. Of approximately 400,000 distinct CDR3 sequences in the sample, 15% to 17% were seen once. Sequenced sample: blood. The receptor source for this set is a woman younger than 30 with Graves' hyperthyroidism.

This clonotype was observed at least ten times. This sequence joins TRBV5-1 and TRBJ1-1, with D perhaps matching TRBD1 (5 bases). CDR1 is SGHRS, CDR2 YFSETQ, per germline. This CDR3 contains 17 residues. Trimming left V 4 bases short and J 0 bases short, with 19 bases between. The CDR3 sequence: CASSAYRRSGMNTEAFF. The CDR3 DNA reads as TGCGCCAGCAGCGCATACAGGCGTTCGGGAATGAACACTGAAGCTTTCTTT. The whole variable domain, remainder taken from reference TRBV5-1 and TRBJ1-1, is KAGVTQTPRYLIKTRGQQVTLSCSPISGHRSVSWYQQTPGQGLQFLFEYFSETQRNKGNFPGRFSGRQFSNSRSEMNVSTLELGDSALYLCASSAYRRSGMNTEAFFGQGTRLTVV.

Here the CDR3 DNA reads TGCAGTGCTAGAGAAGGGGGGGCATATAATTCACCCCTCCACTTT. Its protein is CSAREGGAYNSPLHF. The V gene is TRBV20-1, the J gene TRBJ1-6, with D perhaps matching TRBD1 (6 bases). Germline-derived CDR1 and CDR2 are DFQATT and SNEGSKA (reference sequence). The length of the CDR3 is 15 residues. Trimming took 0 bases from V and 4 from J, leaving 10 bases between them.

In its sample, this clonotype was seen many times. The genes are TRBV20-1 and TRBJ2-1; 8 nucleotides line up with TRBD1. Germline trimming cut 6 bases from V and 5 bases from J; bases unmatched to any gene: 6. CDR3 length: 13 amino acids. Germline CDR1 DFQATT, CDR2 SNEGSKA (reference sequence). The CDR3 protein is CSAYDRGDNEQFF. Written as DNA, the CDR3 is TGCAGTGCCTACGACAGGGGAGACAATGAGCAGTTCTTC.

At least ten counts were recorded for this clonotype. The CDR3 coding sequence is TGTGCCAGCAGTTACTCGATGCGAGGAACCTATGGCTACACCTTC. It is translated as CASSYSMRGTYGYTF. This chain connects TRBV6-6 to TRBJ1-2; D not resolved. V was clipped by 0 bases and J by 4 bases, with 12 bases between them. The CDR3 has 15 amino acids. Looked up from germline, CDR1 is MNHNY and CDR2 is SVGAGI (reference sequence).

A remark on this clonotype: Since a much larger clone is just one base distant, this may be a read error. The CDR3 nucleotides are TGTGCCAGCAGTTTATCGAACAGGGGGGGCAATCAGCCCCGGCATTTT. Protein: CASSLSNRGGNQPRHF. This chain uses TRBV27 with TRBJ1-5; 8 nucleotides agree with TRBD1. The CDR3 runs 16 residues. From germline, CDR1 is MNHEY and CDR2 SMNVEV (reference sequence).

The chain couples TRBV4-2 to TRBJ2-1; 9 nucleotides align to TRBD2. The CDR3 is 16 residues long. Germline CDR1 reads LGHNA; CDR2 reads YNFKEQ. Trimming cost V 0 bases and J 5 bases; bases outside gene matches: 5. DNA of the CDR3: TGTGCCAGCAGCCAAGATCGGTCTAGCGGGGACAATGAGCAGTTCTTC. This codes for CASSQDRSSGDNEQFF.

This clonotype was seen at least ten times. This sequence joins TRBV27 and TRBJ2-1, with TRBD1 as a possible D gene (6 bases). Trimming stripped 8 bases from V and 5 bases from J, with 13 bases between. The CDR3 extends over 13 amino acids. The germline CDR1 and CDR2 sequences are MNHEY and SMNVEV (reference sequence). CDR3 region: CASARDTNNEQFF. The DNA for the CDR3 is TGTGCCAGCGCCCGGGACACAAACAATGAGCAGTTCTTC.

Comments on this clonotype: A much larger clone differs from this one at a single base, so this may be a read error. The rearrangement joins TRBV27 to TRBJ2-7; maybe TRBD2 (6 bases). CDR1 and CDR2 from the germline V gene are MNHEY and SMNVEV (reference sequence). Trimming left V 6 bases short and J 6 bases short, with 24 bases between. The length of the CDR3 is 16 residues. The CDR3 loop is CASSQTSRRPLSEQYF. In DNA form, the CDR3 reads TGTGCCAGCAGCCAAACTAGCAGGAGGCCTCTCAGCGAGCAGTACTTC.

In its sample, this clonotype was seen a few times. It is likely a read error, because the conserved phenylalanine at the end of the CDR3 is missing. The CDR3 loop reads CASSVGQATYEQYL. DNA of the CDR3: TGTGCCAGCAGTGTGGGACAGGCAACCTACGAGCAGTACCTC. The V gene is TRBV28, the J gene TRBJ2-7; 8 nucleotides align to TRBD1. V lost 5 bases, J lost 2 bases, and 5 bases stayed unmatched. CDR1 is MDHEN and CDR2 is SYDVKM in the germline V gene. The CDR3 runs 14 residues.

This clonotype was observed at least ten times. The chain links TRBV12-5 to TRBJ2-3; 8 nucleotides match TRBD2. CDR1 is LGHNT, CDR2 FRNRAP, per germline. This CDR3 is 16 amino acids long. With 1 base clipped from V and 0 bases from J, the junction kept 3 bases outside the gene matches. CDR3 in amino acids: CASGLGQRESTDTQYF. The DNA of the CDR3 is TGTGCTAGTGGTTTGGGCCAGCGGGAGAGCACAGATACGCAGTATTTT.

Turning to this clonotype: This may come from a read error, since a much larger clone is one base off. The CDR3 loop reads CACRKELAGGLNTGELFF. DNA of the CDR3: TGTGCCTGCAGGAAAGAGCTAGCGGGGGGGCTGAACACCGGGGAGCTGTTTTTT. V gene TRBV2 combines with J gene TRBJ2-2, with TRBD2 matching over 12 bases. In germline, CDR1 is SNHLY, CDR2 FYNNEI. The CDR3 has 18 amino acids.

Many counts were recorded for this clonotype. The chain has TRBV29-1 and TRBJ2-5; D might be TRBD1 (6 bases). This CDR3 is 12 amino acids long. The germline V gene has CDR1 SQVTM and CDR2 ANQGSEA. V gave up 8 bases and J gave up 1 base, with 11 bases separating them. The CDR3 nucleotides read TGCAGCATCACAGGGACCCAAGAGACCCAGTACTTC. This codes for CSITGTQETQYF. Using reference TRBV29-1 and TRBJ2-5 for the parts outside the CDR3, the full variable domain is SAVISQKPSRDICQRGTSLTIQCQVDSQVTMMFWYRQQPGQSLTLIATANQGSEATYESGFVIDKFPISRPNLTFSTLTVSNMSPEDSSIYLCSITGTQETQYFGPGTRLLVL.

The V and J genes are TRBV16 and TRBJ1-2, with D possibly being TRBD1 (5 bases). The V and J ends lost 0 bases and 1 base respectively, with 9 bases between them. This CDR3 is 15 amino acids long. CDR1 is KGHSY, CDR2 FQNENV, per germline. The CDR3 region is CASSQSGDGNYGYTF. The CDR3 DNA reads as TGTGCCAGCAGCCAATCGGGGGACGGTAACTATGGCTACACCTTC.

This clonotype showed up many times. The V call is TRBV4-1, the J call TRBJ1-4; D remains ambiguous. V lost 0 bases and J lost 0, with 20 bases in between. The CDR3 has 20 amino acids. CDR1 is MGHRA, CDR2 YSYEKL, per germline. The CDR3 DNA reads TGCGCCAGCAGCCAAGATCCAAGATTACGTCCGGCCGCAACTAATGAAAAACTGTTTTTT. Encoded protein: CASSQDPRLRPAATNEKLFF.

There are many counts of this clonotype. The CDR3 nucleotides are TGCAGTGCTAGCCCCGAGCTTCGTTTCGGCCAAGAGACCCAGTACTTC. Translated: CSASPELRFGQETQYF. The chain links TRBV20-1 to TRBJ2-5; D unclear. V shed 3 bases and J shed 1 base, with 18 bases lying between them. The CDR3 is 16 residues long. CDR1 DFQATT and CDR2 SNEGSKA come from the germline V gene (reference sequence).

This clonotype was counted ten times or more. The chain combines TRBV28 with TRBJ2-1; 12 bases agree with TRBD2. The CDR3 has 15 residues. With 6 bases clipped from V and 6 bases from J, the junction kept 6 bases outside the gene matches. Germline CDR1 MDHEN, CDR2 SYDVKM. In nucleotides, the CDR3 is TGTGCCAGCAGCCTAGCGGGAGGGCGGGTCAATGAGCAGTTCTTC. Translated: CASSLAGGRVNEQFF. The full variable domain, its missing parts supplied by reference TRBV28 and TRBJ2-1, is DVKVTQSSRYLVKRTGEKVFLECVQDMDHENMFWYRQDPGLGLRLIYFSYDVKMKEKGDIPEGYSVSREKKERFSLILESASTNQTSMYLCASSLAGGRVNEQFFGPGTRLTVL.

In this sample, this clonotype turned up many times. The chain combines TRBV9 with TRBJ2-2; TRBD2 agrees at 12 bases. The junction had 6 bases not matched to a gene; V was cut back by 4 bases and J by 5 bases. The CDR3 runs to 16 residues. Germline loops: CDR1 SGDLS, CDR2 YYNGEE. CDR3 coding DNA: TGTGCCAGCAGCCTCCGACTAGCGGGGGAGACCGGGGAGCTGTTTTTT. It codes for CASSLRLAGETGELFF.

The chain employs TRBV7-9 and TRBJ1-1; D uncertain. The CDR3 totals 14 residues. CDR1 and CDR2 (germline): SEHNR, FQNEAQ (reference sequence). V lost 1 base to trimming and J lost 3 bases, with 9 bases between them. The CDR3 DNA follows: TGTGCCAGCAGCTTAGTCCGGATGGACACTGAAGCTTTCTTT. Translating it yields CASSLVRMDTEAFF.

The chain couples TRBV2 to TRBJ2-7, with D perhaps matching TRBD2 (5 bases). The CDR3 has 13 amino acids. Trimming stripped 4 bases from V and 7 bases from J, with 14 bases between. Germline CDR1 SNHLY, CDR2 FYNNEI. The CDR3 bases are TGTGCCAGCAGTGTGTTAGGAGGAAGGGAGCAGTACTTC. It yields the protein CASSVLGGREQYF.

This clonotype was counted at least ten times. The J gene is TRBJ2-7, the V gene TRBV5-1; the match to TRBD2 covers 10 bases. The CDR3 has 16 residues. V was pared by 0 bases and J by 3 bases, with 6 bases of the junction left unmatched. Germline CDR1 and CDR2: SGHRS and YFSETQ. This CDR3 is CASSLASPSGSYEQYF. In DNA form, the CDR3 reads TGCGCCAGCAGCTTGGCTTCTCCTAGCGGGAGCTACGAGCAGTACTTC. The complete variable domain, with remaining parts taken from reference TRBV5-1 and TRBJ2-7, reads KAGVTQTPRYLIKTRGQQVTLSCSPISGHRSVSWYQQTPGQGLQFLFEYFSETQRNKGNFPGRFSGRQFSNSRSEMNVSTLELGDSALYLCASSLASPSGSYEQYFGPGTRLTVT.

This clonotype was counted at least ten times. This chain uses TRBV11-2 with TRBJ2-1; the match to TRBD1 covers 10 bases. The CDR3 loop spans 14 amino acids. V shed 10 bases and J 8 bases; nucleotides not matched to a gene: 11. Germline V gives CDR1 SGHAT, CDR2 FQNNGV. The CDR3: CATVGTGVRDEQFF. In DNA, the CDR3 is TGTGCCACCGTCGGGACAGGGGTCCGGGATGAGCAGTTCTTC.

This clonotype has a count of ten or more. The chain recombines TRBV11-2 with TRBJ1-5; D possibly corresponds to TRBD1 (6 bases). Trimming stripped 7 bases from V and 1 base from J, with 14 bases between. Germline V gene sequence: CDR1 SGHAT, CDR2 FQNNGV. This CDR3 spans 15 amino acids. As DNA, the CDR3 is TGTGCCAGCACCCCAGGGGCGGTGAGCAATCAGCCCCAGCATTTT. Its protein is CASTPGAVSNQPQHF.